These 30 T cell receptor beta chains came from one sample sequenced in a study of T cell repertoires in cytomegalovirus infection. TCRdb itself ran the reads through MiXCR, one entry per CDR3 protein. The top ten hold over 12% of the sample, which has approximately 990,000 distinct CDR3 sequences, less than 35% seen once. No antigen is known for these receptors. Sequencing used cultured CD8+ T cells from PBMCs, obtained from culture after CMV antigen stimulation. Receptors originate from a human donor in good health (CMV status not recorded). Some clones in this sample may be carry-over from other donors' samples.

The CDR3 loop is CASSPTPYLLGPSYEQYV. CDR3 sequence (DNA): TGTGCCAGCAGTCCTACTCCATACCTACTGGGGCCATCCTACGAGCAGTACGTC. The V gene is TRBV28, the J gene TRBJ2-7; weak D call: TRBD1 (5 bases). Germline loops: CDR1 MDHEN, CDR2 SYDVKM. V was pared by 5 bases and J by 1 base, with 24 bases between. CDR3 length: 18 residues.

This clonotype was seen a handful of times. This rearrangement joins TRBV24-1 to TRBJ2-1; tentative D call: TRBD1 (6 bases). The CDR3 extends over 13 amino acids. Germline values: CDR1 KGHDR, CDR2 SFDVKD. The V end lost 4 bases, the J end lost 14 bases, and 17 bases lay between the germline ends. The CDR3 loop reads CATSDRRDTTEFF. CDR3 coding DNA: TGTGCCACCAGTGACCGAAGGGACACCACGGAGTTCTTC.

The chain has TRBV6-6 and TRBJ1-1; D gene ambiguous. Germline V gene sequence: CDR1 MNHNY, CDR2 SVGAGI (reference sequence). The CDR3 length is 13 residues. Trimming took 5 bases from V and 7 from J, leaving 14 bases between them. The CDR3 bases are TGTGCCAGCAGTGAGTACACCGTCTATGAAGCTTTCTTT. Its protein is CASSEYTVYEAFF.

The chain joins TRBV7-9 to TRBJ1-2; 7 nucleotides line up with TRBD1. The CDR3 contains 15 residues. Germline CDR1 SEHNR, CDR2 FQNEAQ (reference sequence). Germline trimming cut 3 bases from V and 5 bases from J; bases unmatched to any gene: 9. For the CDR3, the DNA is TGTGCCAGCAGCTTTGAACCGGGACAGAGTTATGGCTACACCTTC. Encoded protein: CASSFEPGQSYGYTF. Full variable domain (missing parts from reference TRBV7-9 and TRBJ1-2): DTGVSQNPRHKITKRGQNVTFRCDPISEHNRLYWYRQTLGQGPEFLTYFQNEAQLEKSRLLSDRFSAERPKGSFSTLEIQRTEQGDSAMYLCASSFEPGQSYGYTFGSGTRLTVV.

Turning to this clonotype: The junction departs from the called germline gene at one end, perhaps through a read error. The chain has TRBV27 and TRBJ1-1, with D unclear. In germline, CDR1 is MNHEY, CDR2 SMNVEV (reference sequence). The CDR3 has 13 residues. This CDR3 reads CVSSFTANTEAFF. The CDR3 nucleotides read TGTGTCAGCAGTTTTACAGCGAACACTGAAGCTTTCTTT.

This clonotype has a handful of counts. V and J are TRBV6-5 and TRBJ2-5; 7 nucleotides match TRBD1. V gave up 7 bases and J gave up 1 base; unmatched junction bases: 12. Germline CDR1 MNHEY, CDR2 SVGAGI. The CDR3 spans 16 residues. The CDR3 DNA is TGTGCCAGCACCCGGCGGTGGGGACAGATCCAAGAGACCCAGTACTTC. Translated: CASTRRWGQIQETQYF.

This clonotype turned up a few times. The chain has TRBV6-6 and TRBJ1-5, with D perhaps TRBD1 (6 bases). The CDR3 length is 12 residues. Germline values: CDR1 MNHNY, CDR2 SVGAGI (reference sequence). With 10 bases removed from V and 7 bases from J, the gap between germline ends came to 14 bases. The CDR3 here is CATLGGNQPQHF. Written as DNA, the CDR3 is TGTGCCACGTTAGGGGGTAACCAGCCCCAGCATTTT.

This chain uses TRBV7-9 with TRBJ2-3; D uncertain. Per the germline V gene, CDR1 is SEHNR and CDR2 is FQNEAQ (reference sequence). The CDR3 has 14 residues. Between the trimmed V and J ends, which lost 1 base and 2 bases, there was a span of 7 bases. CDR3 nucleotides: TGTGCCAGCAGCTTAGACGCTTTCACAGATACGCAGTATTTT. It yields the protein CASSLDAFTDTQYF.

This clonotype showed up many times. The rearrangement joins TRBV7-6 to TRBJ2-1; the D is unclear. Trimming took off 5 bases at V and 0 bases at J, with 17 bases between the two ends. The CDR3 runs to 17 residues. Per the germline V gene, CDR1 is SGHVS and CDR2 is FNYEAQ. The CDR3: CASSPEPDSGSYNEQFF. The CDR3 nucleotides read TGTGCCAGCAGCCCGGAACCAGACTCAGGCTCCTACAATGAGCAGTTCTTC.

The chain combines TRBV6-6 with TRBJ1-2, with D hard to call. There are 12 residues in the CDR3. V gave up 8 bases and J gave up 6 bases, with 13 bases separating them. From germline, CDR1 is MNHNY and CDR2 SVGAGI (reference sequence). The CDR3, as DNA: TGTGCCAGCGTCTTTGGGTACGATGGCTACACCTTC. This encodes CASVFGYDGYTF.

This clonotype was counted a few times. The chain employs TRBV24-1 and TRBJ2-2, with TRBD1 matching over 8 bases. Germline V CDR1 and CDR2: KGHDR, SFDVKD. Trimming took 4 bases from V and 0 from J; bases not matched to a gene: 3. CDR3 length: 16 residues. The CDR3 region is CATSDLDRANTGELFF. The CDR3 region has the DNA TGTGCCACCAGTGACTTGGACAGGGCGAACACCGGGGAGCTGTTTTTT.

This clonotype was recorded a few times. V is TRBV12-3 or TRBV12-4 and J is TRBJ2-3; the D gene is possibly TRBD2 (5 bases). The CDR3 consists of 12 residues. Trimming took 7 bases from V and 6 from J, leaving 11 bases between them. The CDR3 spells CASNRGRDTQYF. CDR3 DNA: TGTGCCAGCAATAGAGGGCGCGATACGCAGTATTTT.

In DNA, the CDR3 is TGTGCCAGCAGCGACAGGGGTGGGAAGGGCCTGCAAGAGACCCAGTACTTC. Amino acids: CASSDRGGKGLQETQYF. The chain combines TRBV9 with TRBJ2-5; 7 bases are shared with TRBD1. This CDR3 region has 17 residues. From germline, CDR1 is SGDLS and CDR2 YYNGEE. After removal of 3 bases from V and 2 bases from J, the junction contained 13 bases not matched to a gene.

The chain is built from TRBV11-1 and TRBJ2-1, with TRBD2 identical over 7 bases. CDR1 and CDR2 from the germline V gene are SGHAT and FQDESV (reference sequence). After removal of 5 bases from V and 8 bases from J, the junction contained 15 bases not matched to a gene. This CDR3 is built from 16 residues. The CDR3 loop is CASSPPPAGPFDEQFF. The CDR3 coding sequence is TGTGCCAGCAGCCCTCCACCAGCGGGGCCCTTCGATGAGCAGTTCTTC.

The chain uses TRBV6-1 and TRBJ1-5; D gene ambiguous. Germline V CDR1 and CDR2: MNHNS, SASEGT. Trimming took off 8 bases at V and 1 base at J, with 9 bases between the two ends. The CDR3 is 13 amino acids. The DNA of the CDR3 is TGTGCCAGCGGTTTGTGGAGCAATCAGCCCCAGCATTTT. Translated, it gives CASGLWSNQPQHF.

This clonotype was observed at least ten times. The CDR3, as DNA: TGTGCCAGCAGCTTAGGGGTGGCGGCGAGCGGGGACCTCACAGATACGCAGTATTTT. Its translation is CASSLGVAASGDLTDTQYF. The V call is TRBV7-2, the J call TRBJ2-3; 7 positions agree with TRBD2. This CDR3 spans 19 amino acids. The ends lost 1 base at V and 2 bases at J; junction bases unmatched: 15. Germline-derived CDR1 and CDR2 are SGHTA and FQGNSA.

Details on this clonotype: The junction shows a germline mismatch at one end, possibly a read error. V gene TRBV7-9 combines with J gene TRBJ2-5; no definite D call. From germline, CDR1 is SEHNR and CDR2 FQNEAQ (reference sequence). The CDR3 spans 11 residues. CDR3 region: CASSLAERPFF. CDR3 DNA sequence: TGTGCCAGCAGCTTAGCGGAGAGACCCTTCTTC.

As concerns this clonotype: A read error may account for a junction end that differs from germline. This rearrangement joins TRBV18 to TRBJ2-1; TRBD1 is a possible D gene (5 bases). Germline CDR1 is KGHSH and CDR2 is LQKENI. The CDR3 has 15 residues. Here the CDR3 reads CASSPRQPQNKEQFF. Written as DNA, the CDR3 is TGTGCCAGCTCACCTAGACAGCCTCAAAACAAAGAGCAGTTCTTC.

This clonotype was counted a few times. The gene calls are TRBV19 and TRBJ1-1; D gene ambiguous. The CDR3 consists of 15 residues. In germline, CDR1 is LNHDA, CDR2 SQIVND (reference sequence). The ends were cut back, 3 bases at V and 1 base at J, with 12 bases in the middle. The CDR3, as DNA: TGTGCCAGTAGTATTAACCCCTCGGGGAACACTGAAGCTTTCTTT. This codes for CASSINPSGNTEAFF. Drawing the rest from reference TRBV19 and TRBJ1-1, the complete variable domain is DGGITQSPKYLFRKEGQNVTLSCEQNLNHDAMYWYRQDPGQGLRLIYYSQIVNDFQKGDIAEGYSVSREKKESFPLTVTSAQKNPTAFYLCASSINPSGNTEAFFGQGTRLTVV.

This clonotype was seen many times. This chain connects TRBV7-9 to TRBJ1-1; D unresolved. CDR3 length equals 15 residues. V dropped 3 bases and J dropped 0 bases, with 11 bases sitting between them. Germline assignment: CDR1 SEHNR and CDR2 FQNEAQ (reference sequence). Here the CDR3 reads CASSLRVSMNTEAFF. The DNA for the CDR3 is TGTGCCAGCAGCTTGAGGGTCAGCATGAACACTGAAGCTTTCTTT.

For the CDR3, the DNA is TGTGCCAGCAGACTCGGACCTCCAGCAGAGGCTGAAGCTTTCTTT. It translates to CASRLGPPAEAEAFF. The chain employs TRBV6-2 or TRBV6-3 and TRBJ1-1, with D unclear. The CDR3 runs 15 residues. Trimming left V 6 bases short and J 6 bases short, with 20 bases between. CDR1 is MNHEY, CDR2 SVGEGT, per germline.

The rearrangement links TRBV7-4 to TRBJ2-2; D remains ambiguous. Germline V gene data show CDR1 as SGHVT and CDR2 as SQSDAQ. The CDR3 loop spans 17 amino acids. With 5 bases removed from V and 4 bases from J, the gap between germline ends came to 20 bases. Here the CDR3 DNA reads TGTGCCAGCAGCCCTAGGATTGGTCAACCGATCACCGGGGAGCTGTTTTTT. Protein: CASSPRIGQPITGELFF. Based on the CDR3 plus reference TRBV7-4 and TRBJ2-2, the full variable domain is GAGVSQSPRYKVAKRGRDVALRCDSISGHVTLYWYRQTLGQGSEVLTYSQSDAQRDKSGRPSGRFSAERPERSVSTLKIQRTEQGDSAVYLCASSPRIGQPITGELFFGEGSRLTVL.

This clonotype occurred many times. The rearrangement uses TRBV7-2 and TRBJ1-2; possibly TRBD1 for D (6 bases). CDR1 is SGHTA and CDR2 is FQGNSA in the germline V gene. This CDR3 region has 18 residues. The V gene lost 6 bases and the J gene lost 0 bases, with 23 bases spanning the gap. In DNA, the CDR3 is TGTGCCAGCAGACCCGAATCTCCGGGACACCGATCTAACTATGGCTACACCTTC. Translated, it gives CASRPESPGHRSNYGYTF. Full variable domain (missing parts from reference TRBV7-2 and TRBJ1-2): GAGVSQSPSNKVTEKGKDVELRCDPISGHTALYWYRQSLGQGLEFLIYFQGNSAPDKSGLPSDRFSAERTGGSVSTLTIQRTQQEDSAVYLCASRPESPGHRSNYGYTFGSGTRLTVV.

The CDR3 is CASSLRTGHTGELFF. CDR3 nucleotide sequence: TGCGCCAGCAGCTTGAGGACAGGGCACACCGGGGAGCTGTTTTTT. V and J are TRBV4-3 and TRBJ2-2; 8 nucleotides line up with TRBD1. The germline gives CDR1 LGHNA, CDR2 YSLEER. V dropped 5 bases and J dropped 3; count of bases not matched to a gene: 5. This CDR3 region has 15 residues.

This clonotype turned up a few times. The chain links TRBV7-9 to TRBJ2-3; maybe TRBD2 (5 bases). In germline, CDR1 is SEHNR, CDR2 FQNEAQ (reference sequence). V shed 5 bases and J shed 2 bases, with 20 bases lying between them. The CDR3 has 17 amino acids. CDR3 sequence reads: CASSPTRARLDTDTQYF. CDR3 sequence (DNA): TGTGCCAGCAGCCCAACTAGGGCCCGATTAGACACAGATACGCAGTATTTT.

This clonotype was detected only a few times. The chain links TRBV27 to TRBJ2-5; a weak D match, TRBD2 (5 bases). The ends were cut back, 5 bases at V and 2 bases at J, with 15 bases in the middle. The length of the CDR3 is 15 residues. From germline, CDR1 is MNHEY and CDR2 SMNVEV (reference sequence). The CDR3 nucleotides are TGTGCCAGCAGTCCGGGATTTTCCGTTCAAGAGACCCAGTACTTC. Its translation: CASSPGFSVQETQYF.

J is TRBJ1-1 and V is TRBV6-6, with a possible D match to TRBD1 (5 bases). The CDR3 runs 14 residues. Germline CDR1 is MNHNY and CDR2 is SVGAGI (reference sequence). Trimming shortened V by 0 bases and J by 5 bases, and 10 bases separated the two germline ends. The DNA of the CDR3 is TGTGCCAGCAGTTACTCGGGCAGGGAGACTGAAGCTTTCTTT. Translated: CASSYSGRETEAFF.

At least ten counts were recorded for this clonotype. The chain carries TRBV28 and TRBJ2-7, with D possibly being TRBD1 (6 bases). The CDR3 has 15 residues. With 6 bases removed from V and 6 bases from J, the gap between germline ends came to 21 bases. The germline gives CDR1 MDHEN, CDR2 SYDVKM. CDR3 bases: TGTGCCAGCAGGGCTACAGGGACCCCCATTTCCGAGCAGTACGTC. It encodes CASRATGTPISEQYV.

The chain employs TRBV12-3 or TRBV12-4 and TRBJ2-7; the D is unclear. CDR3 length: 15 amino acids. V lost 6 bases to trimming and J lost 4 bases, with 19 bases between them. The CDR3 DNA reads TGTGCCAGCAGCCCAGGTCGCGGATCGGGTTACGAGCAGTACTTC. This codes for CASSPGRGSGYEQYF.

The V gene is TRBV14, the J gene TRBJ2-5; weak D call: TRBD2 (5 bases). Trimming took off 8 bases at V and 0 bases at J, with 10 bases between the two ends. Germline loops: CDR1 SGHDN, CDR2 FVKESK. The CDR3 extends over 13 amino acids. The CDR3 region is CASGLANQETQYF. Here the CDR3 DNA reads TGTGCCAGCGGCCTAGCTAACCAAGAGACCCAGTACTTC. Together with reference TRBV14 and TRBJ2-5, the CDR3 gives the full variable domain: EAGVTQFPSHSVIEKGQTVTLRCDPISGHDNLYWYRRVMGKEIKFLLHFVKESKQDESGMPNNRFLAERTGGTYSTLKVQPAELEDSGVYFCASGLANQETQYFGPGTRLLVL.